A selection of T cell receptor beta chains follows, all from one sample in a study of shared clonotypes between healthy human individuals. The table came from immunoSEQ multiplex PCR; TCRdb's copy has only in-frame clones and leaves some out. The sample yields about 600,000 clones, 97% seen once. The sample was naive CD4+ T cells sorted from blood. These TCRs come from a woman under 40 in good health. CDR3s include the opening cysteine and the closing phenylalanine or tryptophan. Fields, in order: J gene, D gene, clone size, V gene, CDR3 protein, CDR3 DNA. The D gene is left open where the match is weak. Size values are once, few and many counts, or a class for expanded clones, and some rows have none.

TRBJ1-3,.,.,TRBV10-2,CASGSRGNTIYF,TGCGCCAGCGGGAGCAGGGGAAACACCATATATTTT
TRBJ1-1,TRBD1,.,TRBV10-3,CAISEGQGGGAFF,TGTGCCATCAGTGAGGGACAGGGGGGGGGAGCTTTCTTT
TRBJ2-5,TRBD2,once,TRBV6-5,CASSAATSGLGTQYF,TGTGCCAGCAGTGCCGCGACTAGCGGGTTGGGGACCCAGTACTTC
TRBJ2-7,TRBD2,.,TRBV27,CASSPRTSGTTYEQYF,TGTGCCAGCAGTCCCCGGACTAGCGGGACCACCTACGAGCAGTACTTC
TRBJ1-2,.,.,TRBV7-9,CASSLVRGGRTNYGYTF,TGTGCCAGCAGCTTAGTTCGCGGCGGCAGAACTAACTATGGCTACACCTTC
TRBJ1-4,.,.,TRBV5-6,CASSLQWEGEKLFF,TGTGCCAGCAGCCTTCAGTGGGAGGGCGAAAAACTGTTTTTT
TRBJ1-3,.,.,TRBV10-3,CAISEKGVGNTIYF,TGTGCCATCAGTGAGAAAGGGGTTGGAAACACCATATATTTT
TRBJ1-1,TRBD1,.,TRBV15,CATSGDSPLRGKAFF,TGTGCCACCAGCGGGGACAGCCCCCTCAGGGGGAAAGCTTTCTTT
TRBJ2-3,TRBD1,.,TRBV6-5,CASSWDRGRVGTQYF,TGTGCCAGCAGTTGGGACAGGGGGCGAGTCGGTACGCAGTATTTT
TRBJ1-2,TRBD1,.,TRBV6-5,CASNTGDYGYTF,TGTGCCAGCAACACAGGGGACTATGGCTACACCTTC
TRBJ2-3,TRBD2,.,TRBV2,CASTRLAGGLRTQYF,TGTGCCAGCACCAGACTAGCGGGAGGACTCCGGACGCAGTATTTT
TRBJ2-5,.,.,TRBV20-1,CSASETQYF,TGCAGTGCTAGTGAGACCCAGTACTTC
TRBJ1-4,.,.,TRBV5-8,CASSSRAAKNEKLFF,TGTGCCAGCAGCTCCCGTGCGGCTAAAAATGAAAAACTGTTTTTT
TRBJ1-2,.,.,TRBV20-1,CSAKLSYGYTF,TGCAGTGCCAAATTGAGCTATGGCTACACCTTC
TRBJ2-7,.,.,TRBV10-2,CASSRAADLPLYEQYF,TGCGCCAGCAGTAGGGCGGCGGACTTACCCCTCTACGAGCAGTACTTC